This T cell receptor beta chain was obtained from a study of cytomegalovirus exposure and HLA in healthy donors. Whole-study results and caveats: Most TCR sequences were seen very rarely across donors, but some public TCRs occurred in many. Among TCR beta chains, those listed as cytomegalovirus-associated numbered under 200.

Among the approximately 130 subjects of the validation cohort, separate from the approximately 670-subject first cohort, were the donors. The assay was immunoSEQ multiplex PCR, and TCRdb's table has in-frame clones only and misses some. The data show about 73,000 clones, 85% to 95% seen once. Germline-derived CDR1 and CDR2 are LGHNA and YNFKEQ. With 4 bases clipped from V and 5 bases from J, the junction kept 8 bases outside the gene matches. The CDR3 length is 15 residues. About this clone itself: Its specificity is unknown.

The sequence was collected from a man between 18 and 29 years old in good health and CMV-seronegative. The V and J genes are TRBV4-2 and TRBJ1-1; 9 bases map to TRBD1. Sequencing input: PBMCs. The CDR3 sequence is CASSLSGTGTTEAFF. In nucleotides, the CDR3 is TGTGCCAGCAGCCTATCAGGGACAGGGACGACTGAAGCTTTCTTT.